The 21 T cell receptor beta chains in this list originate from one sample, sequenced in a study of blood T cells in healthy people across ages (dated by TCRdb to 2014 to 2015). Library preparation was by 5' RACE. A second PCR of roughly 7 to 11 cycles was performed with a sample-barcoded 5' primer and a J-beta primer mix. The public reads were quality trimmed at Q25 with fastp and then assembled into clones with MiXCR by TCRdb, keeping productive beta chains. CDR3 protein sequences are deduplicated, and each keeps its most common genes and DNA. This sample lists around 2 million distinct CDR3 sequences; around 40% were detected once. The top ten constitute about 23% of the sample. Sequencing was done on a sample of blood. These receptors all stem from a human donor in good health.

The rearrangement uses TRBV5-1 and TRBJ2-5; D is perhaps TRBD2 (5 bases). The last part of the DNA fits TRBJ2-7 better; the J call may be wrong. Germline values: CDR1 SGHRS, CDR2 YFSETQ. The CDR3 covers 16 residues. CDR3: CASSSITGIVSYEQYF. DNA of the CDR3: TGCGCCAGCAGCTCCATTACCGGGATAGTCTCCTACGAGCAGTACTTC.

This clonotype came up a few times. V gene TRBV25-1 combines with J gene TRBJ1-2; no reliable D call. Trimming removed 1 base from V and 4 bases from J, with 7 bases in between. The CDR3 has 13 amino acids. CDR1 MGHDK and CDR2 SYGVNS come from the germline V gene. The DNA for the CDR3 is TGTGCCAGCAGTGAATTAGGATTCTATGGCTACACCTTC. Amino acid sequence: CASSELGFYGYTF.

The chain combines TRBV5-1 with TRBJ2-2; D possibly uses TRBD1 or TRBD2 (6 bases each). The CDR3 is 12 amino acids. The germline V gene encodes CDR1 SGHRS and CDR2 YFSETQ. V lost 9 bases and J 5 bases, leaving 11 bases between the germline ends. In nucleotides, the CDR3 is TGCGCCAACAGAGGGGGGACCGGGGAGCTGTTTTTT. It translates to CANRGGTGELFF.

Many counts were recorded for this clonotype. CDR3 loop: CSAIPLRGGYGYTF. The CDR3 region has the DNA TGCAGTGCAATTCCCCTCAGGGGGGGCTATGGCTACACCTTC. V and J are TRBV20-1 and TRBJ1-2, with TRBD1 matching 7 bases. This CDR3 has 14 amino acids. The junction had 11 bases not matched to a gene; V was cut back by 6 bases and J by 4 bases. Germline V gene sequence: CDR1 DFQATT, CDR2 SNEGSKA (reference sequence).

This sequence joins TRBV5-1 and TRBJ2-3, with D perhaps being TRBD1 or TRBD2 (5 bases each). The length of the CDR3 is 15 residues. Germline loops: CDR1 SGHRS, CDR2 YFSETQ. Trimming left V 4 bases short and J 0 bases short, with 12 bases between. The CDR3 sequence is CASSPGPKSTDTQYF. CDR3 coding DNA: TGCGCCAGCAGCCCGGGACCCAAAAGCACAGATACGCAGTATTTT.

This clonotype was counted only a few times. The genes are TRBV4-3 and TRBJ1-1, with unresolved D. The CDR3 contains 16 residues. The germline V and J ends were trimmed by 0 bases and 5 bases, with 16 bases remaining between them. Germline CDR1 and CDR2: LGHNA and YSLEER. CDR3: CASSQDQSSGRTEAFF. CDR3 nucleotide sequence: TGCGCCAGCAGCCAAGATCAGAGTAGTGGGCGGACTGAAGCTTTCTTT.

This clonotype occurred once. The CDR3 nucleotides read TGTGCCAGCAGCCAAGAGGGGGGGGCTCACCCCTATGGCTACACCTTC. Translation gives CASSQEGGAHPYGYTF. The chain carries TRBV3-1 and TRBJ1-2; weak D call: TRBD1 (6 bases). Between the trimmed V and J ends, which lost 0 bases and 4 bases, there was a span of 15 bases. Germline assignment: CDR1 LGHDT and CDR2 YNNKEL (reference sequence). The CDR3 is 16 amino acids.

This chain uses TRBV7-3 with TRBJ1-6, with unresolved D. Germline CDR1 reads SGHTA; CDR2 reads FQGTGA. This CDR3 comprises 16 residues. V was cut by 4 bases and J by 6 bases, with 16 bases left in between. The CDR3 bases are TGTGCCAGCAGCTCCGAAGGCGTGGAGGGTAATTCACCCCTCCACTTT. This codes for CASSSEGVEGNSPLHF. The full variable domain, completed using reference TRBV7-3 and TRBJ1-6, is GAGVSQTPSNKVTEKGKYVELRCDPISGHTALYWYRQSLGQGPEFLIYFQGTGAADDSGLPNDRFFAVRPEGSVSTLKIQRTERGDSAVYLCASSSEGVEGNSPLHFGNGTRLTVT.

The chain carries TRBV20-1 and TRBJ2-1, with D possibly matching TRBD1 (6 bases). The CDR3 totals 15 residues. V was trimmed by 6 bases and J by 2 bases, leaving 17 bases between them. In germline, CDR1 is DFQATT, CDR2 SNEGSKA (reference sequence). Here the CDR3 DNA reads TGCAGTGCCCGGACAGTTCAAGGGGCCTACAATGAGCAGTTCTTC. Translating it yields CSARTVQGAYNEQFF.

This chain joins TRBV20-1 and TRBJ1-2, with D unresolved. V lost 2 bases and J lost 6, with 16 bases in between. CDR1 is DFQATT, CDR2 SNEGSKA, per germline (reference sequence). This CDR3 has 14 residues. The CDR3 DNA is TGCAGTGCTAGACCTCCTGGTTCGTTGGATGGCTACACCTTC. It codes for CSARPPGSLDGYTF.

The CDR3, as DNA: TGCAGCGTTGAAAAAGGGAGGGCAGATACGCAGTATTTT. Translated: CSVEKGRADTQYF. J is TRBJ2-3 and V is TRBV29-1, with 7 bases aligning to TRBD2. There are 13 residues in the CDR3. Trimming cost V 2 bases and J 4 bases; bases outside gene matches: 3. Germline loops: CDR1 SQVTM, CDR2 ANQGSEA.

The CDR3 nucleotides read TGTGCCAGCAGCACCCACAGGGACACTGAAGCTTTCTTT. Its protein is CASSTHRDTEAFF. This chain joins TRBV7-2 and TRBJ1-1; possibly TRBD1 for D (6 bases). The length of the CDR3 is 13 residues. CDR1 SGHTA and CDR2 FQGNSA come from the germline V gene. V dropped 5 bases and J dropped 3 bases, with 10 bases sitting between them.

The J gene is TRBJ2-1, the V gene TRBV9; weak D call: TRBD1 (7 bases). Between the trimmed V and J ends, which lost 3 bases and 4 bases, there was a span of 14 bases. This CDR3 region has 15 residues. Germline V gives CDR1 SGDLS, CDR2 YYNGEE. This CDR3 is CASSGQTGTYNEQFF. The CDR3 nucleotides read TGTGCCAGCAGCGGCCAGACAGGGACTTACAATGAGCAGTTCTTC.

This clonotype was recorded a few times. The chain joins TRBV27 to TRBJ2-7; D is ambiguous. CDR3 length equals 14 residues. V lost 0 bases, J lost 2 bases, and 8 bases lay in between. Germline V gives CDR1 MNHEY, CDR2 SMNVEV (reference sequence). CDR3 coding DNA: TGTGCCAGCAGTTTATCGAACATCCCCTACGAGCAGTACTTC. Translation: CASSLSNIPYEQYF.

This chain uses TRBV5-1 with TRBJ1-6; D unclear. CDR1 is SGHRS, CDR2 YFSETQ, per germline. V lost 0 bases to trimming and J lost 8 bases, with 12 bases between them. The CDR3 extends over 15 amino acids. CDR3 region: CASSLESTADSPLHF. The DNA of the CDR3 is TGCGCCAGCAGCTTGGAGTCCACTGCGGATTCACCCCTCCACTTT.

This chain connects TRBV29-1 to TRBJ2-2; D unclear. The germline V gene encodes CDR1 SQVTM and CDR2 ANQGSEA. The CDR3 is made up of 14 amino acids. Trimming shortened V by 6 bases and J by 0 bases, and 11 bases separated the two germline ends. CDR3 region: CSVATRSNTGELFF. CDR3 nucleotides: TGCAGCGTGGCCACTCGGTCGAACACCGGGGAGCTGTTTTTT.

Comments on this clonotype: One end of the junction fails to match germline, which may point to a read error. The chain is built from TRBV20-1 and TRBJ2-4; D unresolved. Looked up from germline, CDR1 is DFQATT and CDR2 is SNEGSKA (reference sequence). This CDR3 has 12 amino acids. The CDR3 sequence is CSASSYGYEQCF. CDR3 nucleotide sequence: TGCAGTGCTAGCTCCTACGGCTACGAGCAGTGCTTC.

On this clonotype itself: Sequence at one end of the junction differs from germline and may be a read error. J is TRBJ2-1 and V is TRBV7-2, with D possibly matching TRBD2 (5 bases). The CDR3 is made up of 12 amino acids. Germline CDR1 and CDR2: SGHTA and FQGNSA. CDR3 coding DNA: TGTGCCGGCAGCTCAAACGGAGGTGAGCAGTTCTTC. It is translated as CAGSSNGGEQFF.

Only a few counts were recorded for this clonotype. The chain joins TRBV5-6 to TRBJ2-7, with a weak D call TRBD1 (6 bases). Trimming cost V 0 bases and J 0 bases, with 10 bases left between them. The CDR3 contains 15 residues. Germline CDR1 SGHDT, CDR2 YYEEEE. The DNA of the CDR3 is TGTGCCAGCAGCTTGGGGTACAGGGCCTCCTACGAGCAGTACTTC. It is translated as CASSLGYRASYEQYF.

This clonotype has just a few counts. The V call is TRBV5-4, the J call TRBJ2-5; 7 positions match TRBD2. The ends lost 0 bases at V and 0 bases at J; junction bases unmatched: 2. Germline loops: CDR1 SGHNT, CDR2 YYREEE (reference sequence). The CDR3 has 15 residues. DNA of the CDR3: TGTGCCAGCAGCTTGGCAGCGGGGAACCAAGAGACCCAGTACTTC. As protein: CASSLAAGNQETQYF.

The chain couples TRBV27 to TRBJ2-7; 7 bases are shared with TRBD1. The CDR3 contains 14 residues. The V gene end was trimmed by 4 bases and the J gene end by 2 bases; junction bases not matched to a gene: 5. Germline CDR1 is MNHEY and CDR2 is SMNVEV (reference sequence). For the CDR3, the DNA is TGTGCCAGCAGTTGGACAGGTGCTGCCTACGAGCAGTACTTC. It yields the protein CASSWTGAAYEQYF.